The 20 T cell receptor delta chains below all came from one sample that was sequenced in a study of DNA immune sequencing with unique molecular identifiers. Primers for all 8 TRDV and 4 TRDJ genes amplified genomic DNA in 32-plex. In 3 barcoding PCR cycles, molecules received a 12-nucleotide UMI, then adapter PCR followed. TCRdb fed the multiplex PCR reads to CATT. Here the sample spans about 2,000 delta-chain clones, 20% being singletons. Sequencing was carried out using gamma-delta T cells from PBMCs. The receptors shown here come from a human donor in good health.

Points on this clone: This is likely an artifact of a read error, given a far larger clone one base away. CDR3 in DNA: TGTGCCTTTGACACCATCTCGTCCGCATCTATCCCCGCTACTGGGGGATACGGACTCATCTTT. Translation: CAFDTISSASIPATGGYGLIF. J is TRDJ1 and V is TRDV2, with 13 positions matching TRDD3. This CDR3 has 21 residues. Looked up from germline, CDR1 is GEAIGNYY and CDR2 is EKD.

This clone turned up a few times. The rearrangement joins TRAV29/DV5 to TRDJ1; 12 bases map to TRDD3. The V and J ends lost 1 base and 2 bases, in that order; junction bases with no gene match: 18. This CDR3 contains 20 residues. In germline, CDR1 is NSMFDY, CDR2 ISSIKDK. The CDR3 region is CAASWGRLGDTGGGTDKLIF. The CDR3 DNA sequence: TGTGCAGCAAGCTGGGGTCGACTGGGGGATACTGGGGGTGGGACCGATAAACTCATCTTT.

The genes are TRDV1 and TRDJ1, with 10 bases that match TRDD3. This CDR3 has 19 amino acids. V shed 0 bases and J 5 bases; nucleotides not matched to a gene: 15. CDR1 and CDR2 (germline): TSWWSYY, QGS. Here the CDR3 DNA reads TGTGCTCTTGGGGAACTTTCTTTGTACTGGGGGATGGGATATGATAAACTCATCTTT. Its protein product is CALGELSLYWGMGYDKLIF.

The chain combines TRDV2 with TRDJ3; 12 bases map to TRDD3. The ends lost 3 bases at V and 2 bases at J; junction bases unmatched: 10. The CDR3 totals 20 residues. The germline V gene encodes CDR1 GEAIGNYY and CDR2 EKD. The CDR3 here is CACDAVLGDTPTWDTRQMFF. Written as DNA, the CDR3 is TGTGCCTGTGACGCTGTACTGGGGGATACTCCTACCTGGGACACCCGACAGATGTTTTTC.

Within the sample, this clone is medium-sized (0.01 to 0.1%). The V call is TRDV2, the J call TRDJ1, with TRDD3 matching over 12 bases. J gave up 1 base and V 1 base, and 9 bases lay outside the gene matches. CDR3 length: 18 residues. From germline, CDR1 is GEAIGNYY and CDR2 EKD. This CDR3 is CACDTVTGGYHFTDKLIF. DNA of the CDR3: TGTGCCTGTGACACAGTTACTGGGGGATACCACTTCACCGATAAACTCATCTTT.

This clone has only a few counts. Given a far larger clone just one base away, this is likely a sequencing read error. CDR3 in amino acids: CACDGKLGGDKLIF. In DNA, the CDR3 is TGTGCCTGTGACGGAAAATTGGGGGGCGATAAACTCATCTTT. V is TRDV2 and J is TRDJ1; TRDD3 might be the D (6 bases). The V end lost 3 bases, the J end lost 4 bases, and 14 bases lay between the germline ends. The CDR3 has 14 amino acids. Germline V gene lookup returns CDR1 GEAIGNYY and CDR2 EKD.

This clone has more than one count but fewer than ten. The chain combines TRDV2 with TRDJ1, with TRDD3 matching 7 bases. Trimming cost V 3 bases and J 2 bases; bases outside gene matches: 8. CDR3 length: 15 amino acids. Germline V gene data show CDR1 as GEAIGNYY and CDR2 as EKD. CDR3 sequence reads: CACDSLRGDTDKLIF. The CDR3 DNA follows: TGTGCCTGTGACTCCCTACGGGGGGATACCGATAAACTCATCTTT.

This clone is medium-sized within its sample. This sample also contains other DNA sequences that code for the same CDR3. V and J are TRDV2 and TRDJ1; 8 nucleotides align to TRDD3. V shed 0 bases, J shed 2 bases, and the junction held 16 bases outside the gene matches. The V gene's germline CDR1 is GEAIGNYY and CDR2 EKD. This CDR3 has 19 residues. The CDR3, as DNA: TGTGCCTGTGACACCGTCTTCTCAGATACTGGGGGTAGAACCGATAAACTCATCTTT. It codes for CACDTVFSDTGGRTDKLIF.

Of note for this clone: Translating this DNA gives a protein that differs at residue 8 from the TCRdb one, which belongs to a much larger clone; a read error is likely, and the protein shown is this translation. As DNA, the CDR3 is TGTGCTTATTGCCTTCCTACTCGGGGATACCCCGATAAACTCATCTTT. It yields the protein CAYCLPTRGYPDKLIF. The chain is built from TRAV38-2/DV8 and TRDJ1, with D perhaps TRDD2 (9 bases). The CDR3 covers 16 residues. Germline V gives CDR1 TSESDYY, CDR2 QEAYKQQN. V was clipped by 7 bases and J by 3 bases, with 22 bases between them.

This clone showed up just a few times. The V gene is TRDV1, the J gene TRDJ1; perhaps TRDD2 as D (6 bases). Trimming cost V 0 bases and J 4 bases, with 15 bases left between them. The CDR3 covers 16 residues. Per the germline V gene, CDR1 is TSWWSYY and CDR2 is QGS. CDR3 coding DNA: TGTGCTCTTGGGGAACTCCCCCTTCCCCCCTACGATAAACTCATCTTT. Translating gives CALGELPLPPYDKLIF.

This clone rates as medium-sized. J is TRDJ1 and V is TRDV2, with TRDD3 matching 10 bases. This CDR3 region has 18 residues. V was pared by 3 bases and J by 0 bases, with 12 bases of the junction left unmatched. The germline CDR1 and CDR2 sequences are GEAIGNYY and EKD. The CDR3: CACDPLRGIRLYTDKLIF. DNA for the CDR3: TGTGCCTGTGACCCACTACGGGGGATACGCCTCTACACCGATAAACTCATCTTT.

The chain combines TRDV1 with TRDJ1; the match to TRDD3 covers 7 bases. The junction had 13 bases not matched to a gene; V was cut back by 0 bases and J by 0 bases. The germline CDR1 and CDR2 sequences are TSWWSYY and QGS. This CDR3 comprises 19 residues. The CDR3 sequence is CALGELALYWGSDTDKLIF. The CDR3 bases are TGTGCTCTTGGGGAACTAGCCCTGTACTGGGGATCAGACACCGATAAACTCATCTTT.

With respect to this clone: Given a far larger clone just one base away, this is likely a sequencing read error. At the DNA level, this CDR3 is encoded by other sequences in the same sample as well. The J gene is TRDJ1, the V gene TRDV1; D tentatively reads TRDD2 or TRDD3 (6 bases each). This CDR3 is 21 amino acids long. Germline V CDR1 and CDR2: TSWWSYY, QGS. CDR3 nucleotide sequence: TGTGCTCTTGGGGAACTAGGGGCTCTTCCTTTAGTACTGGGTTATCCCGATAAGCTCATCTTT. Encoded protein: CALGELGALPLVLGYPDKLIF.

Note on this clone: The junction does not match germline at one end; this may be a read error. V usage is TRDV2 and J usage is TRDJ1, with 13 bases identical to TRDD3. The CDR3 is 18 residues long. Looked up from germline, CDR1 is GEAIGNYY and CDR2 is EKD. The CDR3 loop reads CAYDTLLGDTGYTDNLIF. The CDR3 DNA reads TGTGCCTATGACACTTTACTGGGGGATACGGGGTACACCGATAACCTCATCTTT.

In its sample, this clone is large (0.1 to 1%). This chain joins TRDV2 and TRDJ1, with TRDD3 identical over 7 bases. The CDR3 spans 19 residues. Germline-derived CDR1 and CDR2 are GEAIGNYY and EKD. The junction had 20 bases not matched to a gene; V was cut back by 0 bases and J by 5 bases. CDR3 sequence: CACDTLGGHRDHIVDKLIF. Written as DNA, the CDR3 is TGTGCCTGTGACACCCTTGGGGGACACCGCGATCATATCGTGGATAAACTCATCTTT.

In the case of this clone: This may arise from a read error, as a much more abundant clone is one base away. J is TRDJ3 and V is TRDV2, with D tentatively TRDD3 (6 bases). Per the germline V gene, CDR1 is GEAIGNYY and CDR2 is EKD. CDR3 length equals 18 residues. DNA for the CDR3: TGTGCCTGTGACACTGGGGGCTCCCTCTCCTGGGACACCCGAAAGATGTTTTTC. Its translation is CACDTGGSLSWDTRKMFF.

This clone rates as medium-sized (0.01 to 0.1%). The chain carries TRDV1 and TRDJ1; D gene ambiguous. Trimming stripped 4 bases from V and 2 bases from J, with 20 bases between. CDR3 length: 17 residues. Germline V gene lookup returns CDR1 TSWWSYY and CDR2 QGS. The chain's CDR3 is CALGGSHPFGVTDKLIF. CDR3 sequence (DNA): TGTGCTCTTGGGGGTTCCCACCCGTTCGGGGTAACCGATAAACTCATCTTT.

V and J are TRDV2 and TRDJ2; 13 bases are a match to TRDD3. The CDR3 contains 19 residues. V was pared by 2 bases and J by 4 bases, with 12 bases of the junction left unmatched. Germline CDR1 reads GEAIGNYY; CDR2 reads EKD. CDR3 sequence: CACDMEPYWGIRSTAQLFF. CDR3 DNA sequence: TGTGCCTGTGACATGGAGCCGTACTGGGGGATACGTTCGACAGCACAACTCTTCTTT.

This clone was detected only a few times. This likely stems from a read error, as it lies one base from a far larger clone. The sample has other DNA sequences that encode this CDR3 too. This chain connects TRDV1 to TRDJ1; TRDD3 agrees at 8 bases. The CDR3 extends over 19 amino acids. Per germline, CDR1 TSWWSYY and CDR2 QGS. Losses at the gene ends were 4 bases for V and 0 bases for J; bases not matched to a gene: 16. CDR3 residues: CALGAFYYDWGLYTDKLIF. CDR3 bases: TGTGCTCTTGGGGCCTTCTATTACGACTGGGGGTTATACACCGATAAACTCATCTTT.

By sample share, this clone is medium-sized (0.01 to 0.1%). The CDR3 spells CACSSLGEIGTDKLIF. The CDR3 DNA sequence: TGTGCCTGCTCTTCCCTGGGAGAGATAGGAACCGATAAACTCATCTTT. The J gene is TRDJ1, the V gene TRDV2, with D perhaps matching TRDD2 or TRDD3 (5 bases each). Germline-derived CDR1 and CDR2 are GEAIGNYY and EKD. This CDR3 has 16 amino acids. Trimming took 7 bases from V and 2 from J, leaving 22 bases between them.